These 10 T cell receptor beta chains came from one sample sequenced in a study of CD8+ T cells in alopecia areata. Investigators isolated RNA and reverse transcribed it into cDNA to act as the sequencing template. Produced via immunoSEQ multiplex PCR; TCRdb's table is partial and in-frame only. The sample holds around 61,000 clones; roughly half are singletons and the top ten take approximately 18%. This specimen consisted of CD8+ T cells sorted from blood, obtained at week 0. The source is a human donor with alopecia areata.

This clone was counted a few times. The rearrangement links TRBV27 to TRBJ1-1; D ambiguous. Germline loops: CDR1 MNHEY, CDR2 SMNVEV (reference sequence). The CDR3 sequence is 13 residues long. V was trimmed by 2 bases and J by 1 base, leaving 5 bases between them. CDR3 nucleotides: TGTGCCAGCAGTTTAGGAGGGAACACTGAAGCTTTCTTT. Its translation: CASSLGGNTEAFF.

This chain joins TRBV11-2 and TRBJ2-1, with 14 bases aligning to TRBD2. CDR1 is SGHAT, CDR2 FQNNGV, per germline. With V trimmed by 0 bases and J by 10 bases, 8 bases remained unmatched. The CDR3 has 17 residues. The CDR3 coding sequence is TGTGCCAGCAGCTTAGACGAGACTCGACTAGCGGGAGGGGAGCAGTTCTTC. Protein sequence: CASSLDETRLAGGEQFF.

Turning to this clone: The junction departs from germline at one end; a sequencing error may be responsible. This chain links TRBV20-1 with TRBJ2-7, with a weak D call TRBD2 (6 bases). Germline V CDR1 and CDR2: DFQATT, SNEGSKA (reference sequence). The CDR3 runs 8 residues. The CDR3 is CSAPGLQF. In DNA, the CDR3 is TGCAGTGCGCCGGGACTCCAATTC.

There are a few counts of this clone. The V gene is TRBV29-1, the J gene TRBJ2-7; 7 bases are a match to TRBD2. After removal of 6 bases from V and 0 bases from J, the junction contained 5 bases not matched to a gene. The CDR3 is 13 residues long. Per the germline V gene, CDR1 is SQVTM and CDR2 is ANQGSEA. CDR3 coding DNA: TGCAGCGTAGTTGGGACTAACTCCTACGAGCAGTACTTC. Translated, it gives CSVVGTNSYEQYF.

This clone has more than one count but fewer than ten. The CDR3 spells CSVEPGTGVAGELFF. The DNA for the CDR3 is TGCAGCGTTGAACCCGGGACAGGGGTTGCCGGGGAGCTGTTTTTT. This chain joins TRBV29-1 and TRBJ2-2; 10 nucleotides align to TRBD1. The germline V gene has CDR1 SQVTM and CDR2 ANQGSEA. The CDR3 consists of 15 residues. V lost 2 bases to trimming and J lost 6 bases; unmatched junction nucleotides: 6.

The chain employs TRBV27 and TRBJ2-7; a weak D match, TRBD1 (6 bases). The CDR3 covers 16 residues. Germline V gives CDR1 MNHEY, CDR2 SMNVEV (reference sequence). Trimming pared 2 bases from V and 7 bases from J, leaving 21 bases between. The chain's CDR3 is CASSLIPAGAVREQYF. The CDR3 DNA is TGTGCCAGCAGTTTAATCCCGGCAGGGGCCGTGCGAGAGCAGTACTTC.

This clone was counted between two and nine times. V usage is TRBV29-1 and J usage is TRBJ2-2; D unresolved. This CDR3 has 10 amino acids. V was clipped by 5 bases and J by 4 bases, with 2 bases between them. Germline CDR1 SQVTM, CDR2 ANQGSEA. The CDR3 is CSVRTGELFF. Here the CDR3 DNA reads TGCAGCGTTCGCACCGGGGAGCTGTTTTTT.

CDR3 residues: CAWSVGSLGEQFF. CDR3 in DNA: TGTGCCTGGAGTGTGGGCAGTTTGGGAGAGCAGTTCTTC. The chain is built from TRBV30 and TRBJ2-1; no clear D gene. The CDR3 spans 13 residues. The germline V gene has CDR1 GTSNPN and CDR2 SVGIG (reference sequence). V gave up 0 bases and J gave up 10 bases, with 13 bases separating them.

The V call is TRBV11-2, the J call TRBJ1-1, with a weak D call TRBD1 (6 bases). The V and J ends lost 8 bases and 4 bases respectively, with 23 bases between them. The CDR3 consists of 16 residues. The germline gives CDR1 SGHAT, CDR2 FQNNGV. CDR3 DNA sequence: TGTGCCAGCCAACCCTACCCACAGGGCATTGGCACTGAAGCTTTCTTT. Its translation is CASQPYPQGIGTEAFF.

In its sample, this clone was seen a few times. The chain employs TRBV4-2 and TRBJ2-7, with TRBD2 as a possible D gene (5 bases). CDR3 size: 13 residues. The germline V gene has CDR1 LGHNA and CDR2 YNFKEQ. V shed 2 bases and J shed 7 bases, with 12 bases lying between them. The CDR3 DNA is TGTGCCAGCAGCCAACAAACCGAGCGGGAGCAGTACTTC. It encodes CASSQQTEREQYF.